A single T cell receptor (beta chain) is shown here with its context. This record comes from a study of T cells in Graves' hyperthyroidism and ophthalmopathy. The hyperthyroidism was newly diagnosed and had lasted under 2 months; the patients were aged 18 to 65. Researchers barred patients who had uncontrolled infection, other autoimmune disease, pregnancy or lactation. TCR beta CDR3 region amplification was performed from RNA transcripts. HTBI primers drove first-round RT-PCR of the TCR CDR3. TCRdb re-called the multiplex PCR reads with MiXCR, one entry per CDR3 protein. The sample lists roughly 580,000 distinct CDR3 sequences; roughly 46% were seen once. There are 14 residues in the CDR3. Trimming cost V 8 bases and J 11 bases, with 21 bases left between them. Germline CDR1 reads MGHDK; CDR2 reads SYGVNS.

The source material was peripheral blood or thyroid tissue (not recorded which). This chain uses TRBV25-1 with TRBJ1-4; maybe TRBD1 (5 bases). This receptor was taken from a woman in her late teens or twenties with Graves' hyperthyroidism. The CDR3, as DNA: TGTGCCAGCGTTGAAGATCCCGCAGGGCACAAACTGTTTTTT. This gives the protein CASVEDPAGHKLFF.